Reported below is one T cell receptor beta chain. The second PCR ran 7 to 11 cycles with a sample-barcoded 5' primer and J-beta primers. TCRdb processed the 5' RACE reads anew with MiXCR; each CDR3 protein has one entry. The sample lists around 280,000 distinct CDR3 sequences, around 30% seen once, with 29% in the top ten. The sample belongs to a study of blood T cells in healthy people across ages. The sequenced material came from blood. This receptor was identified in a woman in her sixties or seventies in good health.

CDR3 loop: CSAMTGGSYEQYF. The CDR3 DNA reads TGCAGTGCTATGACAGGGGGCTCCTACGAGCAGTACTTC. The chain is built from TRBV20-1 and TRBJ2-5, with 9 bases matching TRBD1. The end of the DNA is better explained by TRBJ2-7, so the J call may be wrong. The CDR3 totals 13 residues. Germline-derived CDR1 and CDR2 are DFQATT and SNEGSKA (reference sequence).